This T cell receptor beta chain was documented in a study of blood T cell repertoires in COVID-19. Study-wide background: PBMCs, B-cell-depleted T cells, or T cells provided the cDNA or gDNA that made up the material.

V gave up 4 bases and J gave up 6 bases, with 15 bases separating them. CDR1 SGHTA and CDR2 FQGNSA come from the germline V gene. The CDR3 is made up of 15 amino acids. Using immunoSEQ multiplex PCR, the repertoire was profiled, and TCRdb retains in-frame clones only, with some absent. Here the sample spans roughly 53,000 clones, approximately 84% being singletons. The genes are TRBV7-2 and TRBJ1-4; a weak D match, TRBD1 (6 bases). The source is a human donor in a cohort sampled during active COVID-19. The material sequenced was peripheral blood. The CDR3 loop is CASSSNRGADEKLFF. As DNA, the CDR3 is TGTGCCAGCAGCTCTAACCGGGGGGCTGATGAAAAACTGTTTTTT. Based on the CDR3 plus reference TRBV7-2 and TRBJ1-4, the full variable domain is GAGVSQSPSNKVTEKGKDVELRCDPISGHTALYWYRQSLGQGLEFLIYFQGNSAPDKSGLPSDRFSAERTGGSVSTLTIQRTQQEDSAVYLCASSSNRGADEKLFFGSGTQLSVL.